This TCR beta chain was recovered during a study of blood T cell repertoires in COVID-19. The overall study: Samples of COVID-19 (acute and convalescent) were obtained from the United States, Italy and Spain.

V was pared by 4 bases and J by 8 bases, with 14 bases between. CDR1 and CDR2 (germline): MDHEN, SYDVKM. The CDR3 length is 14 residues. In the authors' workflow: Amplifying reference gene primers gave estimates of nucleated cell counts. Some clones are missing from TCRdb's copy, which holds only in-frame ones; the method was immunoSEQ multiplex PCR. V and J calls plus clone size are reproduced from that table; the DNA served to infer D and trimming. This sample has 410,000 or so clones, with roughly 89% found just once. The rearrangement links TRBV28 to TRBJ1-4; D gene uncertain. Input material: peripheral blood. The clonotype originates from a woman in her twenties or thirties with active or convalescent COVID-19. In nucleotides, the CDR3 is TGTGCCAGCAGTTCACCAGGACTTGGCGAAAAACTGTTTTTT. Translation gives CASSSPGLGEKLFF. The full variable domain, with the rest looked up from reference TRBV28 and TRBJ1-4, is DVKVTQSSRYLVKRTGEKVFLECVQDMDHENMFWYRQDPGLGLRLIYFSYDVKMKEKGDIPEGYSVSREKKERFSLILESASTNQTSMYLCASSSPGLGEKLFFGSGTQLSVL.